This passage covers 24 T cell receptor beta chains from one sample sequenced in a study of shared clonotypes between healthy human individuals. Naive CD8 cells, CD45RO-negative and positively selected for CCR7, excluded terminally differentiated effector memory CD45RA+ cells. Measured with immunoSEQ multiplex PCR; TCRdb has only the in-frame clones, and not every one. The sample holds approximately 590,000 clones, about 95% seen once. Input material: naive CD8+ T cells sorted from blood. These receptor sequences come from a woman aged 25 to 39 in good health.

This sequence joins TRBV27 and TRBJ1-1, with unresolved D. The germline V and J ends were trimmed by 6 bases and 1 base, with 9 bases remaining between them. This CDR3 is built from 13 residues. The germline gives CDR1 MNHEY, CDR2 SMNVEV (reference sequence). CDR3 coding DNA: TGTGCCAGCAGATATCTCAAGAACACTGAAGCTTTCTTT. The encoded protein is CASRYLKNTEAFF.

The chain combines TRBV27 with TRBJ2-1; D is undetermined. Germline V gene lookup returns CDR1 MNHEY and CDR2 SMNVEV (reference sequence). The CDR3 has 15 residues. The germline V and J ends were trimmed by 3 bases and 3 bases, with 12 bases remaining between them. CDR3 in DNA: TGTGCCAGCAGTTTTCAACCTTTCCGCTACAATGAGCAGTTCTTC. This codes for CASSFQPFRYNEQFF.

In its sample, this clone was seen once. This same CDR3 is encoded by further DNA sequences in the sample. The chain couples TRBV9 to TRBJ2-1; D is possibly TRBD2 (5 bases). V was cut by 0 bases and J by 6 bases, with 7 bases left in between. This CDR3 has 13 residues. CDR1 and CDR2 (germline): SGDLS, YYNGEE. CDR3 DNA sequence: TGTGCCAGCAGCGTAGGAAGCGGCAATGAGCAGTTCTTC. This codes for CASSVGSGNEQFF.

The CDR3 here is CASSARDTNTEAFF. The CDR3 DNA reads as TGTGCCAGCAGTGCGCGGGACACGAACACTGAAGCTTTCTTT. V gene TRBV27 combines with J gene TRBJ1-1, with D possibly being TRBD1 (6 bases). V shed 5 bases and J shed 1 base, with 11 bases lying between them. This CDR3 spans 14 amino acids. Germline CDR1 and CDR2: MNHEY and SMNVEV (reference sequence).

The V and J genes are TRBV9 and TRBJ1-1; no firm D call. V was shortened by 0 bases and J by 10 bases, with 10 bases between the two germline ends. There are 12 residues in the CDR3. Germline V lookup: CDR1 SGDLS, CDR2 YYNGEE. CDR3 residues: CASSVEGGRAFF. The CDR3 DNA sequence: TGTGCCAGCAGCGTAGAGGGCGGGCGAGCTTTCTTT.

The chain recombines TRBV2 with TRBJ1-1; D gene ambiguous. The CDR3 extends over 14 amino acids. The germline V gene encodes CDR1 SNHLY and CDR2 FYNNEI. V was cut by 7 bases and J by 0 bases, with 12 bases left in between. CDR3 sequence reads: CASKQPFMNTEAFF. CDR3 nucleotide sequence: TGTGCCAGCAAACAGCCTTTCATGAACACTGAAGCTTTCTTT.

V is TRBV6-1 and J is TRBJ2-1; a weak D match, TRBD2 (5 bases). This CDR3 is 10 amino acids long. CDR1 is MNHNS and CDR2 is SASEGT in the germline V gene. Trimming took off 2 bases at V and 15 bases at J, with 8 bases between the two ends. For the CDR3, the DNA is TGTGCCAGCAGTGAAACTAGGACGTTCTTC. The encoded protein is CASSETRTFF.

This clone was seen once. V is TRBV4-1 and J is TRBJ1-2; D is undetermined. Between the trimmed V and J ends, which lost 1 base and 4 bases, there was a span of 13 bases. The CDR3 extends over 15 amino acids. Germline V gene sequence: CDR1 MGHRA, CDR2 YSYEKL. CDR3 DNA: TGCGCCAGCAGCCAAGGTGACCCCGAGGGCTATGGCTACACCTTC. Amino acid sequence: CASSQGDPEGYGYTF.

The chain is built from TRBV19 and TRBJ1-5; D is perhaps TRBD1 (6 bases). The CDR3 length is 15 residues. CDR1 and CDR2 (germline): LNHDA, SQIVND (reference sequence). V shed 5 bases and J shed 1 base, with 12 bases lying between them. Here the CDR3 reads CASSPTGNSNQPQHF. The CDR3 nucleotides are TGTGCCAGTAGTCCTACAGGGAACAGCAATCAGCCCCAGCATTTT. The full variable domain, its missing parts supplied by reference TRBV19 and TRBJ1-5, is DGGITQSPKYLFRKEGQNVTLSCEQNLNHDAMYWYRQDPGQGLRLIYYSQIVNDFQKGDIAEGYSVSREKKESFPLTVTSAQKNPTAFYLCASSPTGNSNQPQHFGDGTRLSIL.

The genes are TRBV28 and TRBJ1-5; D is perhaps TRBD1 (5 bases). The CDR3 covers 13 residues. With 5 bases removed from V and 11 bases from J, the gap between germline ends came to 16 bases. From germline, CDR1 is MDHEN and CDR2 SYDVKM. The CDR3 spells CASSTRDFLSQHF. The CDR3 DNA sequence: TGTGCCAGCAGTACCCGGGACTTCTTGTCCCAGCATTTT. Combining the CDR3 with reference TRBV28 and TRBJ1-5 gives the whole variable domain DVKVTQSSRYLVKRTGEKVFLECVQDMDHENMFWYRQDPGLGLRLIYFSYDVKMKEKGDIPEGYSVSREKKERFSLILESASTNQTSMYLCASSTRDFLSQHFGDGTRLSIL.

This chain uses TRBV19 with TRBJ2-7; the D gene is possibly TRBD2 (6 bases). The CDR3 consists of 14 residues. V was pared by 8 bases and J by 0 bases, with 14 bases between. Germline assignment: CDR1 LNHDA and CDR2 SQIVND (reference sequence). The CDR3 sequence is CASSSGGNSYEQYF. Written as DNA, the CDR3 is TGTGCCAGTTCCTCAGGAGGGAACTCCTACGAGCAGTACTTC.

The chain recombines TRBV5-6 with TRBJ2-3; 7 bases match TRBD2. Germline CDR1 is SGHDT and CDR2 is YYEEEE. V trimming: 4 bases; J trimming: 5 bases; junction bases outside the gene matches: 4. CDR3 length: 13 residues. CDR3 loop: CASSGPSGDTQYF. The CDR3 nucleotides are TGTGCCAGCAGCGGCCCTAGCGGAGATACGCAGTATTTT.

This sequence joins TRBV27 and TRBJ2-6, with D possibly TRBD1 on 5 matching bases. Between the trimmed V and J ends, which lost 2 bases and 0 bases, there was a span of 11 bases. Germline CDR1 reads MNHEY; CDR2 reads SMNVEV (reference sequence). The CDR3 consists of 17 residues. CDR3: CASSLGAAYSGANVLTF. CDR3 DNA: TGTGCCAGCAGTTTAGGGGCAGCCTACTCTGGGGCCAACGTCCTGACTTTC.

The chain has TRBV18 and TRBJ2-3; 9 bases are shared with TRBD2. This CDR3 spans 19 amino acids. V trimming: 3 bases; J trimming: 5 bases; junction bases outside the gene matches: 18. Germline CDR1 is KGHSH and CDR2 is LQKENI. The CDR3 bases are TGTGCCAGCTCACCCTTACAACGTTCTCCTAGCGGGGATGGAGATACGCAGTATTTT. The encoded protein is CASSPLQRSPSGDGDTQYF.

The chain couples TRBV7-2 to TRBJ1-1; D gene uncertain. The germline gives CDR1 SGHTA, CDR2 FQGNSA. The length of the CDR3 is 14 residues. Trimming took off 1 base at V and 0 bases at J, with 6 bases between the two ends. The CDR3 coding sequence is TGTGCCAGCAGCTTAGGGGTTATGAACACTGAAGCTTTCTTT. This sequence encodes CASSLGVMNTEAFF.

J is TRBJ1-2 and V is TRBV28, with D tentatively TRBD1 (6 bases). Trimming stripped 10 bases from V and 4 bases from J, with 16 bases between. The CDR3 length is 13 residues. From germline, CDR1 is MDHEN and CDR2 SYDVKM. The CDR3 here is CAIQGVSRYGYTF. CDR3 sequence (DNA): TGTGCCATACAGGGCGTCAGTCGCTATGGCTACACCTTC.

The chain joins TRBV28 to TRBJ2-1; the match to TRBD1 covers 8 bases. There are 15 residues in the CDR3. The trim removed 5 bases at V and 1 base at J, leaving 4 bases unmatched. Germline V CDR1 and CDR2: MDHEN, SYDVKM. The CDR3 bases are TGTGCCAGCAGTGATTACAGGGGGTCCTACAATGAGCAGTTCTTC. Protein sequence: CASSDYRGSYNEQFF.

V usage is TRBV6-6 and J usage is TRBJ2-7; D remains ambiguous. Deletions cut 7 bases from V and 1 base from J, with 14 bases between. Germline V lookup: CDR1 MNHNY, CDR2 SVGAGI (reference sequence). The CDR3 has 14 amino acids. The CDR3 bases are TGTGCCAGCACTGGACGAGAAGGGTCCTACGAGCAGTACTTC. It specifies CASTGREGSYEQYF.

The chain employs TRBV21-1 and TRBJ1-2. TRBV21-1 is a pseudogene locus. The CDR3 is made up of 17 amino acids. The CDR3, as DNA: TGTGCCAGCAGCAAATGGCCAGGGACGCCCCACGCCTATGGCTACACCTTC. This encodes CASSKWPGTPHAYGYTF.

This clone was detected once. The CDR3: CASSETATNEKLFF. The CDR3 nucleotides are TGTGCCAGCAGCGAGACGGCAACTAATGAAAAACTGTTTTTT. The chain is built from TRBV7-9 and TRBJ1-4; D not certain. The germline V gene encodes CDR1 SEHNR and CDR2 FQNEAQ (reference sequence). Trimming shortened V by 5 bases and J by 0 bases, and 7 bases separated the two germline ends. The CDR3 contains 14 residues.

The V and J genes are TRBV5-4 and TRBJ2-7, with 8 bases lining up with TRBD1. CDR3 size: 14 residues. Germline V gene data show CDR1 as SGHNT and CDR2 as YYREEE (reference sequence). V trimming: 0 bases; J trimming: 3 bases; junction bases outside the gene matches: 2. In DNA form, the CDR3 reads TGTGCCAGCAGCTTGGACAGGGGGAACTACGAGCAGTACTTC. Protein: CASSLDRGNYEQYF. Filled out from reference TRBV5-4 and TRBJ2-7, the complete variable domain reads ETGVTQSPTHLIKTRGQQVTLRCSSQSGHNTVSWYQQALGQGPQFIFQYYREEENGRGNFPPRFSGLQFPNYSSELNVNALELDDSALYLCASSLDRGNYEQYFGPGTRLTVT.

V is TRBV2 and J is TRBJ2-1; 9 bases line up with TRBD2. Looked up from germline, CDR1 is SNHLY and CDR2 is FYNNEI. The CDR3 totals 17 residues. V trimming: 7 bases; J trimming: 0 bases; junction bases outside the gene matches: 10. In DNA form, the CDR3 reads TGTGCCAGCACCCTTCCTAGCGGGGCGAGCTCCTACAATGAGCAGTTCTTC. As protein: CASTLPSGASSYNEQFF.

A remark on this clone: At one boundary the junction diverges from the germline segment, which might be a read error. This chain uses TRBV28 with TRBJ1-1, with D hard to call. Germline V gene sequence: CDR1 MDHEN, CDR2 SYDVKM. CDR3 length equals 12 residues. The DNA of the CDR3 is TGTGCCAGCAGTTTCAGCAGGATCGGGTCCAGGTTT. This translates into CASSFSRIGSRF.

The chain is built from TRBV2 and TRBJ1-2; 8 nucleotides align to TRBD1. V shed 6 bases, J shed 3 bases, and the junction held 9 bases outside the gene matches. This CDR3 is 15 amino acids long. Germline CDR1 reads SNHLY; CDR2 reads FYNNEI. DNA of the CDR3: TGTGCCAGCAGGGACCCCAGGGGGCTTGACTATGGCTACACCTTC. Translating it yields CASRDPRGLDYGYTF.